These 10 T cell receptor beta chains originate from one sample sequenced in a study of blood T cell repertoires in COVID-19. The assay was immunoSEQ multiplex PCR, and TCRdb's table has in-frame clones only and misses some. This sample has under 90,000 clones, with 70% to 90% found just once. The sequenced sample was peripheral blood. The receptors derive from a woman between 45 and 60 years old with COVID-19, enrolled during active disease.

The rearrangement joins TRBV2 to TRBJ1-5, with D possibly TRBD1 on 5 matching bases. V was cut by 4 bases and J by 0 bases, with 10 bases left in between. The CDR3 length is 15 residues. Germline CDR1 SNHLY, CDR2 FYNNEI. This chain's CDR3 is CASSVTGSSNQPQHF. The CDR3 DNA follows: TGTGCCAGCAGTGTCACAGGATCTAGCAATCAGCCCCAGCATTTT.

The V and J genes are TRBV12-5 and TRBJ2-1, with 10 bases that match TRBD2. The J segment lost 8 bases and the V segment lost 0 bases, leaving 7 bases of the junction unmatched. The CDR3 is 16 amino acids. Germline V gene data show CDR1 as LGHNT and CDR2 as FRNRAP. The DNA of the CDR3 is TGTGCTAGTGGTTTGGTTCTAGCGGGAGAGGTAGATGAGCAGTTCTTC. Translated: CASGLVLAGEVDEQFF.

The V gene is TRBV24-1, the J gene TRBJ2-6, with a tentative D call TRBD1 (6 bases). CDR1 is KGHDR and CDR2 is SFDVKD in the germline V gene. Deletions cut 7 bases from V and 0 bases from J, with 18 bases between. The CDR3 extends over 18 amino acids. The CDR3 loop reads CATRPRGTHRSGANVLTF. The CDR3 coding sequence is TGTGCCACCAGACCCAGGGGCACCCACCGCTCTGGGGCCAACGTCCTGACTTTC.

This clone was picked up a small number of times. The V gene is TRBV4-3, the J gene TRBJ1-6; a possible D gene is TRBD1 (6 bases). Trimming stripped 4 bases from V and 8 bases from J, with 9 bases between. The CDR3 contains 13 residues. Per the germline V gene, CDR1 is LGHNA and CDR2 is YSLEER. This CDR3 reads CASSLRTDSPLHF. As DNA, the CDR3 is TGCGCCAGCAGCCTAAGGACAGATTCACCCCTCCACTTT.

The chain couples TRBV10-3 to TRBJ2-7; 7 bases are shared with TRBD2. V was clipped by 0 bases and J by 7 bases; unmatched bases: 9. CDR1 ENHRY and CDR2 SYGVKD come from the germline V gene. The CDR3 has 15 residues. CDR3 sequence reads: CAISESGTTLGEQYF. The CDR3 DNA is TGTGCCATCAGTGAGTCAGGGACTACGCTGGGGGAGCAGTACTTC.

This clone has more than one count but fewer than ten. This sequence joins TRBV19 and TRBJ2-1, with 9 bases matching TRBD2. CDR1 and CDR2 (germline): LNHDA, SQIVND (reference sequence). The CDR3 length is 18 residues. Trimming removed 2 bases from V and 3 bases from J; junction bases left unmatched: 11. The CDR3, as DNA: TGTGCCAGTAGTATACTAAGCCCCCAGCGGGAGGTCTACAATGAGCAGTTCTTC. This encodes CASSILSPQREVYNEQFF.

The CDR3 reads CASSTGQGNSDTQYF. The CDR3 DNA follows: TGTGCCAGCAGCACGGGACAGGGTAATTCAGATACGCAGTATTTT. This rearrangement joins TRBV5-6 to TRBJ2-3; 9 nucleotides line up with TRBD1. The germline CDR1 and CDR2 sequences are SGHDT and YYEEEE. V shed 4 bases and J 4 bases; nucleotides not matched to a gene: 7. This CDR3 region has 15 residues.

This chain connects TRBV6-2 or TRBV6-3 to TRBJ2-3; D perhaps matches TRBD2 (6 bases). The CDR3 sequence is 17 residues long. V was pared by 6 bases and J by 0 bases, with 19 bases between. The V gene's germline CDR1 is MNHEY and CDR2 SVGEGT. The CDR3 spells CASSHFGKSGSTDTQYF. The CDR3 nucleotides read TGTGCCAGCAGCCATTTTGGGAAGAGCGGGAGCACAGATACGCAGTATTTT.

The J gene is TRBJ1-1, the V gene TRBV5-4; D gene ambiguous. With 3 bases removed from V and 5 bases from J, the gap between germline ends came to 17 bases. CDR3 length: 15 amino acids. Germline CDR1 is SGHNT and CDR2 is YYREEE (reference sequence). The CDR3 loop reads CASSSYGMRQTEAFF. The CDR3 nucleotides read TGTGCCAGCAGCTCCTACGGGATGAGGCAAACTGAAGCTTTCTTT.

This clone showed up just once. The chain recombines TRBV15 with TRBJ1-5; D is undetermined. This CDR3 region has 14 residues. Trimming removed 6 bases at V and 1 base at J, with 10 bases between. Germline lookup yields CDR1 LNHNV and CDR2 YYDKDF (reference sequence). In nucleotides, the CDR3 is TGTGCCACCAGTCCGGGGATAAGCAATCAGCCCCAGCATTTT. This translates into CATSPGISNQPQHF.